Listed below are T cell receptor beta chains from one sample, sequenced in a study of T cell repertoires in cytomegalovirus infection. Their antigens remain unidentified. TCRdb ran MiXCR on the reads and lists one entry per CDR3 protein. The sample holds approximately 770,000 distinct CDR3 sequences, just under 30% seen once. This material consisted of cultured CD8+ T cells from PBMCs, taken from culture after CMV antigen stimulation. The receptors were sampled from a human donor in good health (CMV status not recorded). Some clones in this sample may be carry-over from other donors' samples. CDR3s include the opening cysteine and the closing phenylalanine or tryptophan. D genes are given only for firm matches. Clone size appears in some rows only: once, few, many, or a class for an expanded clone.

CDR3 protein | CDR3 DNA | D gene | J gene | clone size | V gene | CDR3 length
CASSYEGGVTMNTEAFF | TGTGCCAGCAGTTACGAGGGGGGTGTCACCATGAACACTGAAGCTTTCTTT | - | TRBJ1-1 | - | TRBV6-5 | 17
CASSMGQLNSPLHF | TGTGCCAGTAGTATGGGCCAGTTAAATTCACCCCTCCACTTT | - | TRBJ1-6 | - | TRBV19 | 14
CASSLETGLGSPLHF | TGTGCCAGCAGCTTAGAGACGGGTCTGGGTTCACCCCTCCACTTT | - | TRBJ1-6 | - | TRBV7-9 | 15
CASSDRRGTGSYNEQFF | TGTGCCAGCAGTGATAGAAGGGGAACCGGGTCCTACAATGAGCAGTTCTTC | - | TRBJ2-1 | - | TRBV2 | 17
CASSLSRDRAHNEQFF | TGTGCCAGCAGTTTGTCGCGGGACAGGGCCCACAATGAGCAGTTCTTC | TRBD1 | TRBJ2-1 | few | TRBV12-3/TRBV12-4 | 16
CASSDRAGTGFYEQYF | TGTGCCAGCAGTGACCGCGCCGGGACAGGGTTCTACGAGCAGTACTTC | TRBD1 | TRBJ2-7 | few | TRBV6-1 | 16
CASSLSGAGGGTGELFF | TGTGCCAGCAGTTTATCCGGAGCGGGGGGTGGCACCGGGGAGCTGTTTTTT | TRBD2 | TRBJ2-2 | - | TRBV27 | 17
CASSFFTGASYEQYF | TGTGCCAGCAGTTTCTTTACTGGGGCTTCCTACGAGCAGTACTTC | - | TRBJ2-7 | many | TRBV6-6 | 15
CASSYSTSYEQYF | TGTGCCAGCAGTTACTCGACCAGCTACGAGCAGTACTTC | - | TRBJ2-7 | - | TRBV6-6 | 13
CASSPTVGGGTDTQYF | TGTGCCAGCAGCCCCACGGTTGGGGGAGGCACAGATACGCAGTATTTT | - | TRBJ2-3 | many | TRBV7-9 | 16
CASSPSGQEVTEAFF | TGTGCCAGCTCACCATCGGGGCAGGAGGTCACTGAAGCTTTCTTT | - | TRBJ1-1 | - | TRBV18 | 15